This record looks at one T cell receptor beta chain sequence and its context. There is no known antigen for this receptor. No much larger clone is present one base from it, and per-base qualities are unavailable. Cut back by 6 bases and 2 bases, the V and J ends lie 17 bases apart. The CDR3 starts with the cysteine, ends with the phenylalanine, and has 15 residues. The retained sequence is limited to the CDR3, 45 bases, with the frame set at the first base. From a lookup of the germline V gene, CDR1 and CDR2 are MNHEY and SVGAGI. These data come from a study of blood T cell repertoires in COVID-19 (dated by TCRdb to between 2020 and 2021). Turning to the overall study: Samples covering the acute and convalescent phases of COVID-19 were provided by collaborators in the United States, Italy and Spain. Deeply sampled blood TCRbeta repertoires from subjects exposed to, actively infected with, or recovered from COVID-19 were included in the dataset. The sample metadata nearly always contained a de-identified subject ID, COVID-19 status, age in years and sex. Where available, HLA class I and class II types were obtained from metadata supplied by the sample provider rather than from assay-based typing. Samples came from the ongoing ImmuneRACE study (first 160 participants) plus 1,254 subjects from 6 global collaborators. The repertoires were made available in a free public database intended to serve as a resource for research on the immune response to SARS-CoV-2. The prospective study material was composed of cDNA or gDNA derived from T cells, B-cell-depleted T cells, or PBMCs.

One collaborating source in Seattle enrolled patients during active infection and followed them longitudinally through the course of disease. Collaborating institutions collected whole blood in K2EDTA tubes following their own protocols. Collaborator samples were shipped for TCRbeta analysis as frozen whole blood, isolated PBMCs, or DNA extracted from either sample type. TCRbeta CDR3 regions were amplified from genomic DNA by means of the immunoSEQ Assay, a bias-controlled multiplex PCR. The original methods were these. Nucleated cell counts per sample were estimated from amplification of reference gene primers within the assay. Sequence reads were collapsed and filtered to measure the absolute abundance of every unique TCRbeta CDR3 rearrangement. Productive Simpson clonality was computed per sample as the square root of Simpson's diversity index over productive rearrangements. TCRdb took over this immuneACCESS table, retaining in-frame rearrangements with V and J assigned. Such tables are incomplete; in checked studies, under half of the missing clones stem from an unresolved V gene, and the remainder is unexplained. V, J and clone size are taken as reported in that table, and D and trimming were inferred from the DNA itself. A total of 55,000 or so clones appear in this sample, about 87% of them only once. The top ten clonotypes cover under 7.5% of the sample.

General findings and caveats noted by the study authors: The quantity of clinical and demographic metadata differed by source and by participant and was supplied without curation.

What was sequenced was peripheral blood. Rearrangement joined TRBV6-5 to TRBJ2-7; perhaps TRBD2 is the D gene, with 6 bases matching. This TCR came from a woman between 55 and 75 years old with COVID-19, enrolled during active disease. The CDR3 sequence is CASRERREAPYEQYF. DNA sequence: TGTGCCAGCAGGGAGAGGAGGGAGGCCCCCTACGAGCAGTACTTC.